This paragraph covers one TCR beta chain sequence. Only a few counts were recorded for this clonotype. Its antigen target is currently unknown. Base qualities were left out, and no much larger clone turns up one base away. Donors were roughly 40 systemically healthy Caucasian individuals from Russia aged roughly 6 to 90 years. About 9.6 milliliters of peripheral blood were collected from each donor into EDTA-treated Vacutainer tubes. Ficoll-Paque density-gradient centrifugation was used to isolate PBMCs, with at least 6 million obtained per sample. Total RNA was extracted from PBMCs with Trizol reagent, with at least 6 micrograms obtained per sample. For every donor, flow cytometry on a PBMC aliquot measured the percentage of naive CD45RAhigh/CD27high T cells. Library prep was done by 5' RACE. Data came from an Illumina HiSeq 2500. A second PCR of roughly 6 to 11 cycles was run with a J-beta primer mix and a sample-barcoded 5' primer. A unique molecular identifier was introduced onto each TCR beta cDNA molecule by a template-switch 5' adaptor carrying 12 random nucleotides. At least 3 million CDR3-containing paired-end reads were obtained from each sample. First-strand cDNA was synthesized from all RNA with the Mint cDNA synthesis kit, primed by a TRBC-specific oligonucleotide. Following uracil-DNA glycosylase treatment, a first 18-cycle PCR with universal primers M1SS and BC2_uni_R was performed on all cDNA. On the authors' methods: Normalization of each sample was performed by random selection of 1 million high-quality reads, each carrying a distinct molecular identifier. Reads sharing molecular identifiers were discarded rather than binned into consensus sequences. MiTCR, with a Q25 quality threshold and the strictest error-elimination algorithm, was used for CDR3 identification, clonotype clustering and error correction. A nonparametric unseen species model with Euler transformation was used to estimate a lower bound on total TCR beta diversity. The public sequencing data were trimmed at Q25 with fastp and processed into clonotypes with MiXCR by TCRdb, which kept only in-frame beta chains. CDR3 protein sequences are deduplicated, and each keeps its most common genes and DNA. It is TCRdb's table, rather than the study itself, that gives the V and J calls and clone size. The sample contains 1,500,000 or so distinct CDR3 sequences, roughly 43% of them found a single time. About 4% of the sample is in the top ten clones.

These data are taken from a study of blood T cells in healthy people across ages (dated by TCRdb to 2013 to 2016). Turning to the overall study: In model experiments, template switching captured about one uniquely barcoded TCR beta cDNA molecule for every two T cells. Age-related changes in TCR beta repertoire diversity were measured in the study by deep sequencing normalized with unique cDNA molecular identifiers. The donors were split into four age groups: young (average about 16 years), middle-aged (39), aged (about 62) and long-lived (over 75). Donors of different ages were randomly distributed across sequencing lanes to avoid experimental bias. Using the same blood draw, the study looked at two additional independent replicas of 1 million unique cDNA reads for two donors, one aged 18 to 29 and the other aged 80 or older. Study-wide conclusions, independent of this receptor: Observed TCR beta diversity per million T cells fell roughly linearly with age, and a significant reduction was already apparent by age around 44. Bulk unsorted PBMC profiling prevented conclusive comparison of naive and antigen-experienced compartments. Compared with the aged group, the long-lived group had more naive CD4+ T cells, fewer expanded clones and increased TCR diversity, suggesting age selection. Because donor CMV infection status was unknown, age-related changes in expanded clonotypes were potentially confounded. There was a strong correlation between observed TCR beta diversity and the percentage of naive T cells measured by flow cytometry. Total diversity estimates from one million sequenced T cells were considered lower bounds and underestimates.

The CDR3 holds 11 amino acids from the cysteine to the phenylalanine. The retained sequence is limited to the CDR3, 33 bases, with the frame set at the first base. In the germline V gene (reference sequence), CDR1 corresponds to DFQATT and CDR2 to SNEGSKA. This chain is built from TRBV20-1 and TRBJ2-4; no D gene can be assigned with confidence. The J call may be incorrect, as the DNA end agrees better with TRBJ2-7. Sequenced sample: blood. The sequence was obtained from a woman aged 18-30 years in good health. The nucleotide sequence reads as follows: TGCAGTGCTACGAGGAGCTACGAGCAGTACTTC. This yields the protein CSATRSYEQYF.